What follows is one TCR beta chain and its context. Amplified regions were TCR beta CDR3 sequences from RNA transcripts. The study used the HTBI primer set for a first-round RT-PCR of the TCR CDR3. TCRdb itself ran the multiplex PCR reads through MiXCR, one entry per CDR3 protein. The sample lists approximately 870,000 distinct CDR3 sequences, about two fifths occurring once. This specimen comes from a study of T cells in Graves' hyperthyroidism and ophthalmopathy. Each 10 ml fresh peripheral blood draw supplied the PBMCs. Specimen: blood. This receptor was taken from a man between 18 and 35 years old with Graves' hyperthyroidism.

CDR3 amino acids: CATSRGDRGQNSPLHF. Written as DNA, the CDR3 is TGTGCCACCAGCAGGGGGGACAGGGGGCAAAATTCACCCCTCCACTTT. This sequence joins TRBV15 and TRBJ1-6, with 12 bases matching TRBD1. From germline, CDR1 is LNHNV and CDR2 YYDKDF (reference sequence). V lost 3 bases and J lost 7; bases outside the gene matches: 4. This CDR3 is 16 amino acids long.